This T cell receptor (beta chain) was identified in a study of T cells in Graves' hyperthyroidism and ophthalmopathy. On the study more broadly: Upon initial diagnosis and before any treatment, peripheral blood was collected. Findings and caveats of the study: Most thyroid-expanded clonotypes above 0.001 were also found in blood.

Researchers took RNA transcripts and amplified the TCR beta CDR3 regions from them. The HTBI primer set served for first-round RT-PCR of the TCR CDR3. TCRdb used MiXCR to reprocess the multiplex PCR reads, holding one entry per CDR3 protein. The repertoire consists of about 290,000 distinct CDR3 sequences, with roughly 15% occurring once and the leading ten covering around 30%. Hyperthyroidism, newly diagnosed and lasting under 2 months, affected patients aged 18 to 65. This clonotype was detected many times. Its antigen is unidentified. Germline-derived CDR1 and CDR2 are SQVTM and ANQGSEA. Trimming removed 7 bases from V and 3 bases from J, with 15 bases in between. CDR3 length equals 13 residues.

The sequencing input was blood. This TCR was sampled from a woman aged 45-65 years with Graves' hyperthyroidism that later progressed to Graves' ophthalmopathy. This sequence joins TRBV29-1 and TRBJ1-1, with a possible D match to TRBD1 (6 bases). The CDR3 DNA reads as TGCAGCGCCGGGGGCAGGGTCGACACTGAAGCTTTCTTT. Amino acids: CSAGGRVDTEAFF.